One T cell receptor beta chain is described in this entry. These data come from a study of blood T cell repertoires in COVID-19. Study-level information: T cells, B-cell-depleted T cells, or PBMCs provided the cDNA or gDNA that served as material.

Produced via immunoSEQ multiplex PCR; TCRdb's table is partial and in-frame only. Of about 210,000 clones in the sample, about nine tenths were seen once. This CDR3 has 17 residues. Germline V lookup: CDR1 LNHDA, CDR2 SQIVND (reference sequence). J gave up 4 bases and V 5 bases, and 11 bases lay outside the gene matches. Participants were aged roughly 18 to 100 years from 20 to 30 US areas. Sequenced: PBMCs or T cells enriched from blood (not recorded which). The origin of this receptor is a man aged 25-40 years in a cohort exposed to, infected with or recovered from COVID-19 (not recorded which). The chain couples TRBV19 to TRBJ2-7; 13 nucleotides line up with TRBD2. CDR3 amino acids: CASSEGPGLAGSYEQYF. The CDR3 bases are TGTGCCAGTAGTGAGGGACCGGGACTAGCGGGATCGTACGAGCAGTACTTC.